The 16 T cell receptor beta chains below were found in one sample sequenced in a study of blood T cells in healthy people across ages. For the second PCR, which ran for about 6 to 11 cycles, a sample-barcoded 5' primer and a J-beta primer mix were used. TCRdb itself ran the 5' RACE reads through MiXCR, one entry per CDR3 protein. Among 1 million or so distinct CDR3 sequences listed, about 23% were seen once. This same sample was also part of a study on T cells of mothers and their children.

The sample was blood. Receptor source: a girl under 10 years old in good health.

As to this clonotype: Germline and junction disagree at one end, which may indicate a read error. V and J are TRBV7-8 and TRBJ1-5, with D possibly TRBD1 on 6 matching bases. Germline V gene sequence: CDR1 SGHVS, CDR2 FQNEAQ. The CDR3 covers 15 residues. The chain's CDR3 is CASSLERGGNQPRHF. In DNA, the CDR3 is TGTGCCAGCAGCTTAGAACGGGGGGGCAATCAGCCCCGGCATTTT.

This chain connects TRBV28 to TRBJ2-5; 9 positions match TRBD1. The DNA end is more similar to TRBJ2-1, so the J call may be wrong. Germline CDR1 is MDHEN and CDR2 is SYDVKM. The CDR3 loop spans 12 amino acids. CDR3 sequence: CAWGTGMNEQFF. CDR3 coding DNA: TGTGCCTGGGGGACAGGGATGAATGAGCAGTTCTTC.

The rearrangement joins TRBV5-6 to TRBJ2-1, with D unclear. In germline, CDR1 is SGHDT, CDR2 YYEEEE. Trimming removed 1 base from V and 6 bases from J, with 8 bases in between. The CDR3 is 13 residues long. Here the CDR3 DNA reads TGTGCCAGCAGCTTGTGGTTTCGCAATGAGCAGTTCTTC. The encoded protein is CASSLWFRNEQFF.

The chain couples TRBV11-2 to TRBJ2-7; possibly TRBD1 or TRBD2 for D (5 bases each). Germline CDR1 is SGHAT and CDR2 is FQNNGV. This CDR3 has 17 residues. Between the trimmed V and J ends, which lost 6 bases and 6 bases, there was a span of 27 bases. In DNA, the CDR3 is TGTGCCAGCAGATCCGAGGGGAACAGGATACGGCGAGGCGAGCAGTACTTC. Protein: CASRSEGNRIRRGEQYF.

This clonotype was counted a few times. The CDR3 nucleotides are TGCAGTGCTGCGACTAGCGGGAGGGCCAACTACGAGCAGTACTTC. It encodes CSAATSGRANYEQYF. The V and J genes are TRBV20-1 and TRBJ2-7; the match to TRBD2 covers 14 bases. CDR3 length equals 15 residues. J was trimmed by 3 bases and V by 5 bases; bases with no gene match: 6. The V gene's germline CDR1 is DFQATT and CDR2 SNEGSKA (reference sequence).

This clonotype turned up a few times. One junction end does not reproduce the germline sequence, and a read error may be involved. The chain is built from TRBV4-3 and TRBJ2-6; D might be TRBD1 (5 bases). This CDR3 is 15 amino acids long. CDR1 and CDR2 from the germline V gene are LGHNA and YSLEER. The CDR3 DNA reads as TGCGCCAGCAGCCTAAGCCGCTCTGGGGCCAGCGTCCTGACTTTC. Protein: CASSLSRSGASVLTF.

This chain links TRBV27 with TRBJ1-2, with 11 nucleotides matching TRBD1. CDR1 MNHEY and CDR2 SMNVEV come from the germline V gene (reference sequence). The V segment lost 6 bases and the J segment 6 bases; nucleotides outside the gene matches: 6. The CDR3 is 14 amino acids. The CDR3 bases are TGTGCCAGCAGCTCCGGGACAGGGGGTCATGGCTACACCTTC. Its translation: CASSSGTGGHGYTF.

This clonotype came up a few times. The V and J genes are TRBV6-5 and TRBJ1-1; TRBD1 is a possible D gene (5 bases). The CDR3 length is 14 residues. Looked up from germline, CDR1 is MNHEY and CDR2 is SVGAGI. V was trimmed by 6 bases and J by 1 base, leaving 12 bases between them. The CDR3 DNA sequence: TGTGCCAGCAGGCCAGGGAAAAGGAACACTGAAGCTTTCTTT. Protein product: CASRPGKRNTEAFF.

This chain links TRBV12-3 or TRBV12-4 with TRBJ2-1, with 7 bases matching TRBD1. The CDR3 loop spans 13 amino acids. V was clipped by 3 bases and J by 14 bases; unmatched bases: 10. DNA for the CDR3: TGTGCCAGCAGTTTCGGCCAAACAGGGGAGAAGTTCTTC. It specifies CASSFGQTGEKFF.

The V call is TRBV7-2, the J call TRBJ2-1; D remains ambiguous. The CDR3 has 15 residues. CDR1 is SGHTA, CDR2 FQGNSA, per germline. V lost 7 bases, J lost 0 bases, and 13 bases lay in between. The CDR3 DNA reads as TGTGCCAGCACCCCTTACCCCAGCTCCTACAATGAGCAGTTCTTC. Protein product: CASTPYPSSYNEQFF.

The sample holds a few counts of this clonotype. The chain combines TRBV5-1 with TRBJ2-5; TRBD1 matches at 10 bases. The closer fit of TRBJ2-1 to the DNA end suggests the J call may be wrong. The CDR3 contains 18 residues. Germline-derived CDR1 and CDR2 are SGHRS and YFSETQ. The CDR3 reads CASSPGGQGRRVSNEQFF. For the CDR3, the DNA is TGCGCCAGCAGCCCGGGGGGACAGGGGCGCCGGGTTTCCAATGAGCAGTTCTTC.

V and J are TRBV7-2 and TRBJ2-3, with 14 bases matching TRBD2. This CDR3 is built from 18 residues. V dropped 2 bases and J dropped 1; count of bases not matched to a gene: 5. Looked up from germline, CDR1 is SGHTA and CDR2 is FQGNSA. The CDR3 is CASSLRLAGGPRTDTQYF. CDR3 DNA: TGTGCCAGCAGCTTAAGACTAGCGGGAGGGCCGCGCACAGATACGCAGTATTTT.

This CDR3 reads CATGRGDIQYF. The DNA for the CDR3 is TGTGCCACCGGGAGAGGGGACATTCAGTACTTC. V gene TRBV28 combines with J gene TRBJ2-4, with a possible D match to TRBD2 (6 bases). V dropped 10 bases and J dropped 8 bases, with 12 bases sitting between them. Germline-derived CDR1 and CDR2 are MDHEN and SYDVKM. The CDR3 loop spans 11 amino acids.

The rearrangement uses TRBV6-2 or TRBV6-3 and TRBJ2-5; 10 bases are a match to TRBD1. The J call is doubtful: the DNA matches TRBJ2-7 better. The CDR3 length is 16 residues. Germline values: CDR1 MNHEY, CDR2 SVGEGT. The CDR3 nucleotides are TGTGCCAGCAGCAAGGGACAGGGGATTAAAACCTACGAGCAGTACTTC. Its translation is CASSKGQGIKTYEQYF.

The V call is TRBV5-1, the J call TRBJ2-1; D may correspond to TRBD1 or TRBD2 (5 bases each). V shed 0 bases and J shed 8 bases, with 9 bases lying between them. The germline V gene has CDR1 SGHRS and CDR2 YFSETQ. The CDR3 is 13 amino acids. For the CDR3, the DNA is TGCGCCAGCAGCTTGGGGGGGTTGTATGAGCAGTTCTTC. Translation gives CASSLGGLYEQFF.

The chain recombines TRBV7-9 with TRBJ2-5; TRBD2 agrees at 7 bases. The CDR3 loop spans 16 amino acids. The V gene's germline CDR1 is SEHNR and CDR2 FQNEAQ (reference sequence). Trimming removed 2 bases from V and 0 bases from J; junction bases left unmatched: 6. The CDR3 here is CASSLRALADQETQYF. CDR3 DNA: TGTGCCAGCAGCTTAAGGGCCCTAGCGGACCAAGAGACCCAGTACTTC.